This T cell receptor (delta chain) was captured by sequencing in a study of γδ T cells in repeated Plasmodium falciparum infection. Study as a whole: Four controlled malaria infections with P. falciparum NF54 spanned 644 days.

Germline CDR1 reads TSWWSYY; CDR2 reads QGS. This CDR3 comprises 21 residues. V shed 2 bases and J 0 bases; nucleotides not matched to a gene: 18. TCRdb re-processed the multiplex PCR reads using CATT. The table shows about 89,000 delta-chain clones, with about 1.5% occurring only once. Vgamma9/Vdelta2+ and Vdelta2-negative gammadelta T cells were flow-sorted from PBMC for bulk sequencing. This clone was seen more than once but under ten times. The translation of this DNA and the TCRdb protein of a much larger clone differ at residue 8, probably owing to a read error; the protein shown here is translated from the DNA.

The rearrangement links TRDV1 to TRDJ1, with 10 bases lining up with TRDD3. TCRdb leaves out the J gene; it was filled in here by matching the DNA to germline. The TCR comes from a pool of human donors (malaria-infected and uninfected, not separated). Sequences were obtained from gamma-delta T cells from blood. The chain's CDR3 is CALGEISTSYWGIKYTDKLIF. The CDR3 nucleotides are TGTGCTCTTGGGGAAATCTCTACTTCCTACTGGGGGATCAAATACACCGATAAACTCATCTTT.